This TCR beta chain was retrieved from a study of T cell responses to AZD1222 COVID-19 vaccine. Study findings and constraints: The study found Spike-specific TCR breadth and depth rose after two AZD1222 doses.

TCRdb keeps only in-frame clones here, not all; method: immunoSEQ multiplex PCR. The sample includes around 94,000 clones, about 86% of them seen just once. Details on this clone: The antigen is not known.

Trimming cost V 7 bases and J 2 bases; bases outside gene matches: 8. Germline V gene data show CDR1 as SGHAT and CDR2 as FQNNGV. The CDR3 has 16 amino acids. This material consisted of peripheral blood, taken on day 0 of AZD1222 vaccination. This rearrangement joins TRBV11-2 to TRBJ2-7; 13 bases agree with TRBD2. This sequence originates from an adult in good health. In nucleotides, the CDR3 is TGTGCCAGCACCCGGACTAGCGGGAGTTCACCCTACGAGCAGTACTTC. It translates to CASTRTSGSSPYEQYF.